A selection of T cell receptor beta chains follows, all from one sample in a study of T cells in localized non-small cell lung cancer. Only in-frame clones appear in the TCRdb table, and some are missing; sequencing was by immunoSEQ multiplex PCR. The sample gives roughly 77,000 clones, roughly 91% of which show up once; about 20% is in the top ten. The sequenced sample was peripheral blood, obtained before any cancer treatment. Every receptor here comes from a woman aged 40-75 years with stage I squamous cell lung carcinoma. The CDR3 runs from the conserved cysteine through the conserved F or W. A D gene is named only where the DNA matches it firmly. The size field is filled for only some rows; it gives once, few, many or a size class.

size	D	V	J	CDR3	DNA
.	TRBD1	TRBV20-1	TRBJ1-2	CSANRGGGYTF	TGCAGTGCTAACAGGGGTGGTGGCTACACCTTC
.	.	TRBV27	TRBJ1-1	CASSLFWGGEAFF	TGTGCCAGCAGTTTATTTTGGGGGGGCGAAGCTTTCTTT
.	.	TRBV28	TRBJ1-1	CASSLGLGTEAFF	TGTGCCAGCAGTTTAGGTTTAGGCACTGAAGCTTTCTTT
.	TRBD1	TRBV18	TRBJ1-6	CASSQGQDYRNSPLHF	TGTGCCAGCTCACAGGGACAGGACTATCGGAATTCACCCCTCCACTTT
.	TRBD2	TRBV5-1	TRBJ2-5	CASSLGPGGQETQYF	TGCGCCAGCAGCTTGGGTCCCGGGGGGCAAGAGACCCAGTACTTC
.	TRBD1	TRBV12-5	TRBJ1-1	CASDRTGQTEAFF	TGTGCTAGTGACCGGACAGGGCAAACTGAAGCTTTCTTT
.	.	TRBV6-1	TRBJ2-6	CASSERVSGANVLTF	TGTGCCAGCAGTGAGAGGGTCTCTGGGGCCAACGTCCTGACTTTC
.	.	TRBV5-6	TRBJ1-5	CASSIGAFDQPQHF	TGTGCCAGCAGCATCGGGGCATTCGATCAGCCCCAGCATTTT
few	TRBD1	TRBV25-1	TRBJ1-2	CASALTGGHGYTF	TGTGCCAGCGCCCTGACAGGGGGCCATGGCTACACCTTC
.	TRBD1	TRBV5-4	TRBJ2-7	CASSLTQGAFNEQYF	TGTGCCAGCAGCTTGACCCAGGGGGCGTTCAACGAGCAGTACTTC
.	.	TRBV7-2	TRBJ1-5	CASSLGGVRLSNQPQHF	TGTGCCAGCAGCTTGGGTGGGGTGCGGCTCAGCAATCAGCCCCAGCATTTT
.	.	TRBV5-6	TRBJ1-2	CASSLQPGANYGYTF	TGTGCCAGCAGCTTGCAACCAGGGGCTAACTATGGCTACACCTTC
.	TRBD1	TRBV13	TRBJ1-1	CASSGDRDMNTEAFF	TGTGCCAGCAGTGGGGACAGGGACATGAACACTGAAGCTTTCTTT
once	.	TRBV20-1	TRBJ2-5	CSTLRETQYF	TGCAGTACGCTTCGAGAGACCCAGTACTTC
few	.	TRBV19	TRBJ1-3	CASSISPFSGNTIYF	TGTGCCAGTAGTATTTCCCCGTTCTCTGGAAACACCATATATTTT
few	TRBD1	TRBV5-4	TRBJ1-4	CASSKGTGASTNEKLFF	TGTGCCAGCAGCAAAGGGACAGGCGCTTCAACTAATGAAAAACTGTTTTTT
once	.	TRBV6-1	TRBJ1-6	CASRWENSPLHF	TGTGCCAGCAGATGGGAGAATTCACCCCTCCACTTT
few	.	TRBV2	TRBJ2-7	CASSARQEAYEQYF	TGTGCCAGCAGTGCCCGACAGGAAGCCTACGAGCAGTACTTC
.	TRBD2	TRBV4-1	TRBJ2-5	CASSQAKLAGSQETQYF	TGCGCCAGCAGCCAAGCGAAACTAGCGGGGAGCCAAGAGACCCAGTACTTC
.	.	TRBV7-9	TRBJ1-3	CASSSGAGEVNTIYF	TGTGCCAGCAGCTCCGGTGCAGGGGAAGTAAACACCATATATTTT
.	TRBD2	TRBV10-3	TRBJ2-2	CAISELAGTGELFF	TGTGCCATCAGTGAACTAGCGGGTACCGGGGAGCTGTTTTTT
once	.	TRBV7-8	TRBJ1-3	CASSLVRNTIYF	TGTGCCAGCAGCTTGGTACGAAACACCATATATTTT
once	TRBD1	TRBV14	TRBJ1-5	CASSHATGAGQPQHF	TGTGCCAGCAGCCACGCGACAGGGGCCGGTCAGCCCCAGCATTTT
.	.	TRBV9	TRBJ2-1	CASSVAASSYNEQFF	TGTGCCAGCAGCGTAGCTGCGTCCTCCTACAATGAGCAGTTCTTC
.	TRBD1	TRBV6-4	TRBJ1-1	CASSGTGRLTEAFF	TGTGCCAGCAGTGGGACAGGGAGGCTCACTGAAGCTTTCTTT
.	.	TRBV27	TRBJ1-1	CASSPTPGEAFF	TGTGCCAGCAGCCCCACGCCGGGTGAAGCTTTCTTT
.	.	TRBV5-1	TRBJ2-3	CASGLGNAGTDTQYF	TGCGCCAGCGGATTAGGGAATGCTGGCACAGATACGCAGTATTTT
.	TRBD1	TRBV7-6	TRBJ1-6	CASSLGPPTGGKRNSPLHF	TGTGCCAGCAGCTTAGGCCCCCCAACAGGGGGAAAGAGGAATTCACCCCTCCACTTT
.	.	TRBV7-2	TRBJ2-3	CASSLGSRTDTQYF	TGTGCCAGCAGCTTAGGGTCTAGGACAGATACGCAGTATTTT
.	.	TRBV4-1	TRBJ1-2	CASSQADTSNYGYTF	TGCGCCAGCAGCCAAGCAGACACTTCTAACTATGGCTACACCTTC
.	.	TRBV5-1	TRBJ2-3	CASTSRGGGTDTQYF	TGCGCCAGCACCTCGAGGGGGGGCGGCACAGATACGCAGTATTTT
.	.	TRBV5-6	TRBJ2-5	CASSPGLTQETQYF	TGTGCCAGCAGCCCCGGACTGACCCAAGAGACCCAGTACTTC
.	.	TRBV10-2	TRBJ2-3	CASSEADTQYF	TGCGCCAGCAGTGAAGCAGATACGCAGTATTTT
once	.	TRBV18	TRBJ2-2	CASSPNTGELFF	TGTGCCAGCTCACCTAACACCGGGGAGCTGTTTTTT
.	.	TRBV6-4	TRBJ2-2	CASSETGDNTGELFF	TGTGCCAGCAGTGAGACGGGGGATAACACCGGGGAGCTGTTTTTT
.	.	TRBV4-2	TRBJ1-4	CASSQVWGRDEKLFF	TGTGCCAGCAGCCAAGTTTGGGGAAGGGATGAAAAACTGTTTTTT
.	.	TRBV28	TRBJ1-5	CASSSLNQPQHF	TGTGCCAGCAGTTCTCTCAATCAGCCCCAGCATTTT
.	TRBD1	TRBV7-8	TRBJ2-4	CASSFPTGLKNIQYF	TGTGCCAGCAGCTTCCCGACAGGGCTAAAAAACATTCAGTACTTC
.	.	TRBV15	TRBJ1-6	CATSRAVDNSPLHF	TGTGCCACCAGCAGAGCAGTAGATAATTCACCCCTCCACTTT
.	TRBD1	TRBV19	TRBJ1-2	CASNDRGYGYTF	TGTGCCAGTAACGACAGGGGTTATGGCTACACCTTC
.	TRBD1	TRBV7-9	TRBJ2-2	CASSLFQGAQKNTGELFF	TGTGCCAGCAGCTTATTTCAGGGGGCCCAAAAGAACACCGGGGAGCTGTTTTTT
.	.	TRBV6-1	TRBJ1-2	CASSEGDYGYTF	TGTGCCAGCAGTGAAGGGGACTATGGCTACACCTTC
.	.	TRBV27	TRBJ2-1	CASSLVGLSSYNEQFF	TGTGCCAGCAGTTTAGTCGGGTTAAGCTCCTACAATGAGCAGTTCTTC
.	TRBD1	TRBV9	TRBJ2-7	CASSFGTGGYEQYF	TGTGCCAGCAGCTTTGGGACAGGGGGCTACGAGCAGTACTTC
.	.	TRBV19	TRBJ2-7	CASSIFEGSEQYF	TGTGCCAGTAGTATTTTTGAGGGGAGCGAGCAGTACTTC
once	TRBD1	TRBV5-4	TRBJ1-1	CASSKQGALGNTEAFF	TGTGCCAGCAGCAAACAGGGGGCGCTGGGGAACACTGAAGCTTTCTTT
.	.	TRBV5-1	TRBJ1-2	CASSLGANGYTF	TGCGCCAGCAGCTTGGGGGCAAATGGCTACACCTTC
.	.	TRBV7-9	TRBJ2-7	CASSLGRDSYEQYF	TGTGCCAGCAGCTTAGGCAGGGATTCCTACGAGCAGTACTTC
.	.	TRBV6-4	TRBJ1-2	CASSPEDPQLGGYTF	TGTGCCAGCAGCCCCGAGGACCCTCAGCTGGGGGGCTACACCTTC
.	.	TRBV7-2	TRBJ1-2	CASSFRVSVDPPDYGYTF	TGTGCCAGCAGCTTTCGGGTCTCTGTGGACCCGCCGGACTATGGCTACACCTTC
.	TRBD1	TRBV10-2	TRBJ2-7	CASSESRTGSYEQYF	TGCGCCAGCAGTGAGTCACGGACAGGGTCCTACGAGCAGTACTTC
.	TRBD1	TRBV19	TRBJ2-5	CASSMGTGVGEETQYF	TGTGCCAGTAGTATGGGAACAGGGGTAGGGGAAGAGACCCAGTACTTC
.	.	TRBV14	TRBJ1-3	CASSRYSGNTIYF	TGTGCCAGCAGCCGATACTCTGGAAACACCATATATTTT
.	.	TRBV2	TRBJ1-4	CASRDPVANEKLFF	TGTGCCAGCAGGGACCCAGTCGCTAATGAAAAACTGTTTTTT
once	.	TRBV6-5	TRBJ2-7	CASSPIPESSYEQYF	TGTGCCAGCAGCCCAATCCCCGAAAGCTCCTACGAGCAGTACTTC